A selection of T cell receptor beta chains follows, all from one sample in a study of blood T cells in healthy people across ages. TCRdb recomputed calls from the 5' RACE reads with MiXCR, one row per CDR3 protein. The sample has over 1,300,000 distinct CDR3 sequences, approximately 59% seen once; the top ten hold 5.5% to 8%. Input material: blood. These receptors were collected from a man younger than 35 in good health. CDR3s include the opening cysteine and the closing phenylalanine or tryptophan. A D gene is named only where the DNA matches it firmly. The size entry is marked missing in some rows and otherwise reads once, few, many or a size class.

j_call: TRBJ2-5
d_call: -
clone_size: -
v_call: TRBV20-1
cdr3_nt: TGCAGTGCTAAGGGGGACGGGGGACAAGAGACCCAGTACTTC
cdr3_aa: CSAKGDGGQETQYF

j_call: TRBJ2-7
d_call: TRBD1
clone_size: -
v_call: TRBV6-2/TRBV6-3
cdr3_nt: TGTGCCAGCAGTGACCGGGACAGACGCTATGAGCAGTACTTC
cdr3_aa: CASSDRDRRYEQYF

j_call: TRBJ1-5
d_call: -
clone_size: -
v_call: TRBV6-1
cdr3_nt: TGTGCCAGCAGAAAATATTGGATCCCGGGGGATCAGCCCCAGCATTTT
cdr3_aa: CASRKYWIPGDQPQHF

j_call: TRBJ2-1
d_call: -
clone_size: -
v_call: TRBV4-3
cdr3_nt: TGCGCCAGCAGCCAAGAGGGGCCATGGGACAAACCCTCGGATGAGCAGTTCTTC
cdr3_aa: CASSQEGPWDKPSDEQFF

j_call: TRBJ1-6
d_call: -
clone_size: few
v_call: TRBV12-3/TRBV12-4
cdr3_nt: TGTGCCAGCAGTTTACGGGGCAGGGGTGGTTCACCCCTCCACTTT
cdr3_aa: CASSLRGRGGSPLHF

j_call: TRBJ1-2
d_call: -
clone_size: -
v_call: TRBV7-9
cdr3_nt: TGTGCCAGCAGCCTCCAACCTAAGATAACGGGCTACACCTTC
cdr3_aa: CASSLQPKITGYTF

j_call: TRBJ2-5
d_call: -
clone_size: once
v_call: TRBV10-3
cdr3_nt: TGTGCCATCAGTGAGTCGAGTGCATTATCAGAGACCCAGTACTTC
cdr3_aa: CAISESSALSETQYF

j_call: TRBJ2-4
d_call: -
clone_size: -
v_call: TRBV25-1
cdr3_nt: TGTGCCAGCACCAGGAGGGGCGCCAAAAACATTCAGTACTTC
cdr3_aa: CASTRRGAKNIQYF

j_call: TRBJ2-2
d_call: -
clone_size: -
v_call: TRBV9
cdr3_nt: TGTGCCAGCAGCGTAGTAGTTAGCGAAACCGGGGAGCTGTTTTTT
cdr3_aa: CASSVVVSETGELFF

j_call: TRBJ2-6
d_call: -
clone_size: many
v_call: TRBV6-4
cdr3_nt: TGTGCCAGCAGTGGACGGGTCGGCTCTGGGGCCAACGTCCTGACTTTC
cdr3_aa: CASSGRVGSGANVLTF

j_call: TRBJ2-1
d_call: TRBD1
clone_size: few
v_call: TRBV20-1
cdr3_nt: TGCAGTGCTAGTGGCCCCGGGACAGGAAACAATGAGCAGTTCTTC
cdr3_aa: CSASGPGTGNNEQFF

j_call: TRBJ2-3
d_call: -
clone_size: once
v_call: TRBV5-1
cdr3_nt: TGCGCCAGCAGCTTGGGAGGGAATGAGGGGACAGATACGCAGTATTTT
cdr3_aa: CASSLGGNEGTDTQYF

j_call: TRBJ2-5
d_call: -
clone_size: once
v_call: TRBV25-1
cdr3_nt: TGTGCCAGCAGTGAATTGGAGGGAAGGGAGACCCAGTACTTC
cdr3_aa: CASSELEGRETQYF

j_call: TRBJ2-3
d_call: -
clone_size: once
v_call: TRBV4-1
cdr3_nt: TGCGCCAGCAGATCTACTCCCGGCACAGATACGCAGTATTTT
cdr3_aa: CASRSTPGTDTQYF

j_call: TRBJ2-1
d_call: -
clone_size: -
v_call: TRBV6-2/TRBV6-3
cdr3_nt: TGTGCCAGCAGTTATTCAGGCTTCGGGGATGAGCAGTTCTTC
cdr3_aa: CASSYSGFGDEQFF

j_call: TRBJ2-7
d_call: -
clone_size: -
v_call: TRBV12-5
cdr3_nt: TGTGCTAGTGGTTTTATGAACGAGCAGTACTTC
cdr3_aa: CASGFMNEQYF

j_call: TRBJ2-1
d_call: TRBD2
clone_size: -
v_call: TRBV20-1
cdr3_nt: TGCAGTGCTACAGGGGTAGCGGGGGGGCCCCCCTACAATGAGCAGTTCTTC
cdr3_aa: CSATGVAGGPPYNEQFF

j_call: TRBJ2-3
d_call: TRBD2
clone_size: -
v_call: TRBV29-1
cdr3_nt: TGCGGCGTTCTAGGCGGGAGTGGAAATACGCAGTATTTT
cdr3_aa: CGVLGGSGNTQYF

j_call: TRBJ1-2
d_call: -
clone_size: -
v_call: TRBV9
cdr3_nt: TGTGCCAGCAGCGTAGGCGGGGGAACTAAAGGCTACACCTTC
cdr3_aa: CASSVGGGTKGYTF

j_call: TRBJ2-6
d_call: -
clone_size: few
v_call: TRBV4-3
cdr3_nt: TGCGCCAGCAGCCAAGCAGGGTCCGGTGGGGCCAACGTCCTGACTTTC
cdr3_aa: CASSQAGSGGANVLTF

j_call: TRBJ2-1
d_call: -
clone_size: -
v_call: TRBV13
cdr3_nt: TGTGCCAGCGCCTCGACGATTTACAGCAACAATGAGCAGTTCTTC
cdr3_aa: CASASTIYSNNEQFF

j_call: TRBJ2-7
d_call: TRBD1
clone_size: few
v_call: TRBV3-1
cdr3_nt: TGTGCCAGCAGCCAAGTAGCCGGGACAGGGGACTACGAGCAGTACTTC
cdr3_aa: CASSQVAGTGDYEQYF

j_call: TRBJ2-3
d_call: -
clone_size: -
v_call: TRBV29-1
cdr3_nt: TGCAGCGTTGCCCCCAGGGCCTCCACAGATACGCAGTATTTT
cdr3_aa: CSVAPRASTDTQYF

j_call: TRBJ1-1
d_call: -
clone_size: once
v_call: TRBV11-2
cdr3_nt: TGTGCCAGCAGCCGGGTTCGGGGTGGACAGCTGAACACTGAAGCTTTCTTT
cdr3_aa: CASSRVRGGQLNTEAFF

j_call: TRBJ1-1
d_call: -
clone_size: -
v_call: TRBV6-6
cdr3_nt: TGTGCCAGCTACAGGAGCCTCCGTGAAGCTTTCTTT
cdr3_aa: CASYRSLREAFF

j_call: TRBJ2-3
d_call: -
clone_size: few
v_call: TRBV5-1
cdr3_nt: TGCGCCAGCAGCTTGGACAGGATCACAGATACGCAGTATTTT
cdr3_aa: CASSLDRITDTQYF

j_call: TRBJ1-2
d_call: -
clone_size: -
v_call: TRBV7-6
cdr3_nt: TGTGCCAGCAGCAAGGCCCCAATTGGAGATGGCTACACCTTC
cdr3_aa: CASSKAPIGDGYTF

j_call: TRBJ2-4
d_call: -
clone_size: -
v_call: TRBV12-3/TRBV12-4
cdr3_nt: TGTGCCAGCAGTTCCTCCTATGAAAACATTCAGTACTTC
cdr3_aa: CASSSSYENIQYF

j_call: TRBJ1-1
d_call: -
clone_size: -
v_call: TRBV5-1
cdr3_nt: TGCGCCAGCAGCTTGGAAGGTAGGCAGCACACTGAAGCTTTCTTT
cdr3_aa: CASSLEGRQHTEAFF

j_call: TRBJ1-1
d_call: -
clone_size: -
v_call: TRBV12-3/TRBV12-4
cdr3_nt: TGTGCCAGCAGCCCCGACACCGAGAACACTGAAGCTTTCTTT
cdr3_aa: CASSPDTENTEAFF

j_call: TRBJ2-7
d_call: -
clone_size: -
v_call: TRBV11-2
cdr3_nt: TGTGCCAGCAGCTTAGATTTTCACGAGTCCTACGAGCAGTACTTC
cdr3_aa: CASSLDFHESYEQYF

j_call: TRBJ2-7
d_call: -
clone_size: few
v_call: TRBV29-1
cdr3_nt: TGCAGCGTTGATATTGGGGACGGTTCCTACGAGCAGTACTTT
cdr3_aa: CSVDIGDGSYEQYF

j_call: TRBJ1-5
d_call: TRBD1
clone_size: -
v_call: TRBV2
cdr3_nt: TGTGCCAGCAGCAGGGGGAAGCCCCAGCATTTT
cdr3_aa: CASSRGKPQHF

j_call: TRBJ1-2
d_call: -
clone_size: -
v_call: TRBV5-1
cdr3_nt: TGCGCCAGCAGCTCCCTTCGACTGATATATGGCTACACCTTC
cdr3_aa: CASSSLRLIYGYTF

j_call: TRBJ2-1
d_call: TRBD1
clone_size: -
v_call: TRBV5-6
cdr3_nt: TGTGCCAGCAGGTCAACCGACAGGGAGCATGAGCAGTTCTTC
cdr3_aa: CASRSTDREHEQFF

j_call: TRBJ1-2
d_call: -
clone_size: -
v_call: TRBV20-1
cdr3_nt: TGCAGTGCCATTTCGGGACCGCGCCCAGGCTACACCTTC
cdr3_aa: CSAISGPRPGYTF

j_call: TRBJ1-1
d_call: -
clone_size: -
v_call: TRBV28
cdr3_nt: TGTGCCAGCAACGACCCCAACACTGAAGCTTTCTTT
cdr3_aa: CASNDPNTEAFF

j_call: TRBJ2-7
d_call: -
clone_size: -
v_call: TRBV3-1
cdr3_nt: TGTGCCAGCAGCCGTCTTCGGACTACTCCCACCTACGAGCAGTACTTC
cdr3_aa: CASSRLRTTPTYEQYF

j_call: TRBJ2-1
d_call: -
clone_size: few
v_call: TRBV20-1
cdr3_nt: TGCAGTGCTAGTTGGGGGTCGTCCTACAATGAGCAGTTCTTC
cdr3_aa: CSASWGSSYNEQFF

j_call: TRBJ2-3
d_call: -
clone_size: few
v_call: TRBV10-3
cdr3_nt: TGTGCCATCAGTGAGCCCCCTAGCTGGGATACGCAGTATTTT
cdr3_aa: CAISEPPSWDTQYF

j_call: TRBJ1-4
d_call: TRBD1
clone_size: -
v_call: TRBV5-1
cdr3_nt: TGCGCCAGCAGCCGAAACAAGGGACAGGGGGCTGTTGAAAAACTGTTTTTT
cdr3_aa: CASSRNKGQGAVEKLFF

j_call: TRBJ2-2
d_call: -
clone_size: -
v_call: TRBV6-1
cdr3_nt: TGTGCCAGTGGCGTGGTGAACACCGGGGAGCTGTTTTTT
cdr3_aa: CASGVVNTGELFF

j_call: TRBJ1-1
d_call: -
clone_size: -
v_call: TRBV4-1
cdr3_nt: TGCGCCAGCAGCCAGTCCTGGGGGAACACTGAAGCTTTCTTT
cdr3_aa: CASSQSWGNTEAFF

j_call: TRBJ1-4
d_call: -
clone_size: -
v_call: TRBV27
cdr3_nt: TGTGCCAGCAGTCGAACCGGGATATATGAAGAAAAACTGTTTTTT
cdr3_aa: CASSRTGIYEEKLFF

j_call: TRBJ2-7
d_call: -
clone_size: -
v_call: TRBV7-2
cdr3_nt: TGTGCCAGCAGCTCTCCCACCACTTCTGCCTACGAGCAGTACTTC
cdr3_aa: CASSSPTTSAYEQYF

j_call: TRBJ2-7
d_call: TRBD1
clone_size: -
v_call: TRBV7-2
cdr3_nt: TGTGCCAGCAGCTCACTCCAGGGGGCCTACTACGAGCAGTACTTC
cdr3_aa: CASSSLQGAYYEQYF

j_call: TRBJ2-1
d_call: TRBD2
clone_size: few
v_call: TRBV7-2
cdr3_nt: TGTGCCAGCAGCCGAGGACTAGCGGGAGTTTCGGAGCAGTTCTTC
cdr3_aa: CASSRGLAGVSEQFF

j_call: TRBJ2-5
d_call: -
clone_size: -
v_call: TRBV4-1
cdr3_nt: TGCGCCAGCAGCCATCGACATATTACGCGAAGCCAAGAGACCCAGTACTTC
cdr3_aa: CASSHRHITRSQETQYF

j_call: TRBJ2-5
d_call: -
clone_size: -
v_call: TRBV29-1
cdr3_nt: TGCAGCGAAAAGACAGCTCAAGAGACCCAGTACTTC
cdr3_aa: CSEKTAQETQYF

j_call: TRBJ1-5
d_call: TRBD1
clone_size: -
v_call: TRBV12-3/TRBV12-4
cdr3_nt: TGTGCCAGCAGCGGACAGGGAAAACAGCCCCAGCATTTT
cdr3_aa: CASSGQGKQPQHF

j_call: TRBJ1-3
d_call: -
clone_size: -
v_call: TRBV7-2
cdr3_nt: TGTGCCAGCAGCTTACCTAGTACTTCTGGAAACACCATATATTTT
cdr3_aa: CASSLPSTSGNTIYF

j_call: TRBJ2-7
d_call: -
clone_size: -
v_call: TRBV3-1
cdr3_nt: TGTGCCAGCAGCCAAGGTCGCCAGCTAGAGTACGAGCAGTACTTC
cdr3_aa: CASSQGRQLEYEQYF

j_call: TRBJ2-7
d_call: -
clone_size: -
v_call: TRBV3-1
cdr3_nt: TGTGCCAGCAGCGTTGACAGCACCGAGCAGTACTTC
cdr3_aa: CASSVDSTEQYF